This T cell receptor beta chain was captured in a study of regulatory T cells in long-lasting Graves disease. Study conclusions and caveats: Newly diagnosed patients shared 1,000 or so public clonotypes; persistent patients shared about 2,500.

In this sample, this clonotype turned up many times. Its antigen is not identified. Construction of the TCR beta libraries employed iRepertoire HTBI primers in conjunction with Arm-PCR of CDR3 regions. Each CDR3 protein gets one entry after TCRdb re-called the multiplex PCR reads with MiXCR. This sample yields about 460,000 distinct CDR3 sequences, of which around 13% are seen a single time; approximately 15% belongs to the top ten. Stated time point: newly diagnosed GD, antithyroid drugs for less than 3 months. With RNA extracted from PBMCs as input, the TCR library was made. Losses at the gene ends were 5 bases for V and 6 bases for J; bases not matched to a gene: 8. Germline CDR1 is SEHNR and CDR2 is FQNEAQ (reference sequence). The length of the CDR3 is 14 residues. These data were likewise used in another study, on T cells in Graves' hyperthyroidism and ophthalmopathy.

This specimen was peripheral blood mononuclear cells (PBMCs), taken at new diagnosis, from a patient treated with antithyroid drugs. V and J are TRBV7-9 and TRBJ2-3, with 7 positions matching TRBD1. This receptor was identified in a woman between 45 and 65 years old with Graves disease. CDR3 protein: CASSLILGGDTQYF. DNA for the CDR3: TGTGCCAGCAGCCTCATCCTAGGGGGCGATACGCAGTATTTT.